These 22 T cell receptor beta chains came from one sample sequenced in a study of T cell changes during pregnancy in multiple sclerosis. Profiled with immunoSEQ multiplex PCR; TCRdb holds only in-frame clones, not every one. The sample holds about 59,000 clones, approximately 94% seen once. Material: CD8+ T cells from peripheral blood mononuclear cells, obtained after pregnancy. The origin of the receptors is a female donor with multiple sclerosis, enrolled in a pregnancy study.

Only one count was recorded for this clone. The chain links TRBV29-1 to TRBJ2-7, with D hard to call. This CDR3 has 12 residues. Trimming pared 6 bases from V and 0 bases from J, leaving 9 bases between. Germline V gene lookup returns CDR1 SQVTM and CDR2 ANQGSEA. As DNA, the CDR3 is TGCAGCGTCGCGGATTCCTCCTACGAGCAGTACTTC. Translated, it gives CSVADSSYEQYF.

This clone was observed once. The V call is TRBV5-5, the J call TRBJ2-7; 8 bases line up with TRBD1. V shed 3 bases, J shed 2 bases, and the junction held 4 bases outside the gene matches. In germline, CDR1 is SGHKS, CDR2 YYEKEE (reference sequence). The CDR3 totals 14 residues. The CDR3 here is CASSYWTGTYEQYF. CDR3 DNA sequence: TGTGCCAGCAGCTACTGGACAGGGACCTACGAGCAGTACTTC.

The chain employs TRBV29-1 and TRBJ1-1; D is unclear. Looked up from germline, CDR1 is SQVTM and CDR2 is ANQGSEA. Trimming removed 4 bases at V and 1 base at J, with 7 bases between. This CDR3 has 12 amino acids. CDR3 DNA sequence: TGCAGCGTTGGGGCGTCGAACACTGAAGCTTTCTTT. Encoded protein: CSVGASNTEAFF.

J is TRBJ1-2 and V is TRBV5-1; D is undetermined. V lost 0 bases, J lost 4 bases, and 16 bases lay in between. CDR3 size: 16 residues. Per germline, CDR1 SGHRS and CDR2 YFSETQ. In DNA, the CDR3 is TGCGCCAGCAGCTTGGGTAAGACAATCTCCTCCTATGGCTACACCTTC. It codes for CASSLGKTISSYGYTF.

The J gene is TRBJ2-2, the V gene TRBV27, with TRBD2 as a possible D gene (5 bases). The CDR3 is made up of 15 amino acids. The germline V gene encodes CDR1 MNHEY and CDR2 SMNVEV (reference sequence). The V end lost 2 bases, the J end lost 1 base, and 8 bases lay between the germline ends. CDR3 nucleotide sequence: TGTGCCAGCAGTTTAGGCAGCGGGAACACCGGGGAGCTGTTTTTT. Translating it yields CASSLGSGNTGELFF.

The gene calls are TRBV7-7 and TRBJ2-5; D is perhaps TRBD1 (6 bases). TRBJ2-7 matches the DNA end more closely, so the J call is doubtful. Germline values: CDR1 SSHAT, CDR2 FNYEAQ (reference sequence). This CDR3 is 14 amino acids long. The CDR3 loop is CASSLESQGSEQYF. CDR3 DNA: TGTGCCAGCAGCTTAGAATCACAGGGTAGCGAGCAGTACTTC.

This chain connects TRBV27 to TRBJ2-1; possible D gene TRBD1, 5 bases. The V end lost 5 bases, the J end lost 7 bases, and 12 bases lay between the germline ends. The CDR3 runs 13 residues. The V gene's germline CDR1 is MNHEY and CDR2 SMNVEV (reference sequence). CDR3 DNA: TGTGCCAGCAGTAAAGACAGATTTAATGAGCAGTTCTTC. Translating it yields CASSKDRFNEQFF.

The chain has TRBV4-1 and TRBJ2-2, with 8 bases fitting TRBD2. The CDR3 consists of 15 residues. The germline gives CDR1 MGHRA, CDR2 YSYEKL. With V trimmed by 6 bases and J by 3 bases, 6 bases remained unmatched. This CDR3 is CASSPGRGDTGELFF. Written as DNA, the CDR3 is TGCGCCAGCAGTCCCGGGCGGGGGGACACCGGGGAGCTGTTTTTT.

The rearrangement joins TRBV6-6 to TRBJ2-7; 8 nucleotides align to TRBD2. Germline trimming cut 10 bases from V and 3 bases from J; bases unmatched to any gene: 14. This CDR3 comprises 15 residues. Per germline, CDR1 MNHNY and CDR2 SVGAGI (reference sequence). This CDR3 is CATAAVLAGIYEQYF. As DNA, the CDR3 is TGTGCCACCGCAGCGGTTTTAGCGGGAATCTACGAGCAGTACTTC.

The chain joins TRBV13 to TRBJ2-1; 9 bases agree with TRBD1. Germline lookup yields CDR1 PRHDT and CDR2 FYEKMQ (reference sequence). Trimming took 6 bases from V and 3 from J; bases not matched to a gene: 3. The CDR3 spans 14 residues. The DNA for the CDR3 is TGTGCCAGCAGGCCGGGACAGGGCTACAATGAGCAGTTCTTC. Translating it yields CASRPGQGYNEQFF.

The chain is built from TRBV9 and TRBJ2-1, with TRBD2 matching 7 bases. Germline lookup yields CDR1 SGDLS and CDR2 YYNGEE. The CDR3 consists of 19 residues. V was pared by 3 bases and J by 0 bases, with 15 bases of the junction left unmatched. In nucleotides, the CDR3 is TGTGCCAGCAGCGCTCGACTAGCTACGCGCCCCAGCTCCTACAATGAGCAGTTCTTC. This gives the protein CASSARLATRPSSYNEQFF. Full variable domain (rest looked up from reference TRBV9 and TRBJ2-1): DSGVTQTPKHLITATGQRVTLRCSPRSGDLSVYWYQQSLDQGLQFLIQYYNGEERAKGNILERFSAQQFPDLHSELNLSSLELGDSALYFCASSARLATRPSSYNEQFFGPGTRLTVL.

This chain connects TRBV28 to TRBJ2-7; 10 nucleotides line up with TRBD1. The CDR3 runs 16 residues. V gave up 4 bases and J gave up 3 bases; unmatched junction bases: 9. CDR1 is MDHEN and CDR2 is SYDVKM in the germline V gene. The CDR3 DNA sequence: TGTGCCAGCAGTTCGAAGGGACAGGGGATAGTCTACGAGCAGTACTTC. As protein: CASSSKGQGIVYEQYF.

J is TRBJ2-5 and V is TRBV7-9; D unclear. Trimming left V 4 bases short and J 0 bases short, with 9 bases between. The CDR3 sequence is 14 residues long. Germline V gives CDR1 SEHNR, CDR2 FQNEAQ (reference sequence). This CDR3 is CASSSTSYQETQYF. The DNA of the CDR3 is TGTGCCAGCAGCTCTACCTCGTACCAAGAGACCCAGTACTTC.

V gene TRBV11-1 combines with J gene TRBJ2-1; 9 bases agree with TRBD2. The CDR3 loop spans 16 amino acids. CDR1 and CDR2 from the germline V gene are SGHAT and FQDESV (reference sequence). The V and J ends lost 3 bases and 3 bases, in that order; junction bases with no gene match: 6. CDR3: CASSFGREGVYNEQFF. The CDR3 nucleotides read TGTGCCAGCAGCTTTGGGCGGGAGGGGGTCTACAATGAGCAGTTCTTC.

The chain recombines TRBV19 with TRBJ2-1; TRBD2 matches at 11 bases. This CDR3 spans 16 amino acids. The germline V gene has CDR1 LNHDA and CDR2 SQIVND (reference sequence). V was pared by 0 bases and J by 7 bases, with 5 bases of the junction left unmatched. CDR3 sequence (DNA): TGTGCCAGTAGTATAGATAGCCCTAGCGGGAGGAATGAGCAGTTCTTC. Protein product: CASSIDSPSGRNEQFF.

The chain joins TRBV7-6 to TRBJ1-1; tentative D call: TRBD1 (6 bases). This CDR3 has 14 amino acids. Germline loops: CDR1 SGHVS, CDR2 FNYEAQ. V lost 5 bases and J lost 1, with 11 bases in between. The CDR3 DNA follows: TGTGCCAGCAGCCAAGGACAGTGGAACACTGAAGCTTTCTTT. Translating it yields CASSQGQWNTEAFF. Combining the CDR3 with reference TRBV7-6 and TRBJ1-1 gives the whole variable domain GAGVSQSPRYKVTKRGQDVALRCDPISGHVSLYWYRQALGQGPEFLTYFNYEAQQDKSGLPNDRFSAERPEGSISTLTIQRTEQRDSAMYRCASSQGQWNTEAFFGQGTRLTVV.

This chain uses TRBV16 with TRBJ1-5, with D perhaps matching TRBD1 (6 bases). V lost 4 bases, J lost 6 bases, and 19 bases lay in between. This CDR3 comprises 16 residues. CDR1 and CDR2 from the germline V gene are KGHSY and FQNENV. Here the CDR3 reads CASSLSGQGMGQPQHF. CDR3 bases: TGTGCCAGCAGCCTCTCAGGGCAGGGGATGGGTCAGCCCCAGCATTTT. The entire variable domain, with the rest obtained from reference TRBV16 and TRBJ1-5, is as follows: GEEVAQTPKHLVRGEGQKAKLYCAPIKGHSYVFWYQQVLKNEFKFLISFQNENVFDETGMPKERFSAKCLPNSPCSLEIQATKLEDSAVYFCASSLSGQGMGQPQHFGDGTRLSIL.

The table lists this clone with a count of one. The chain is built from TRBV7-9 and TRBJ2-3; TRBD1 is a possible D gene (6 bases). V was clipped by 2 bases and J by 2 bases, with 11 bases between them. CDR3 length: 15 residues. Germline V CDR1 and CDR2: SEHNR, FQNEAQ (reference sequence). The CDR3 protein is CASSLNTGITDTQYF. CDR3 nucleotide sequence: TGTGCCAGCAGCTTAAATACAGGGATCACAGATACGCAGTATTTT.

This rearrangement joins TRBV5-1 to TRBJ1-1; no clear D gene. The V and J ends lost 2 bases and 7 bases respectively, with 9 bases between them. Germline values: CDR1 SGHRS, CDR2 YFSETQ. There are 12 residues in the CDR3. The CDR3 loop is CASSFVRGEAFF. In nucleotides, the CDR3 is TGCGCCAGCAGCTTTGTCCGGGGTGAAGCTTTCTTT.

J is TRBJ2-7 and V is TRBV7-8; D is ambiguous. Germline CDR1 and CDR2: SGHVS and FQNEAQ. Trimming stripped 6 bases from V and 4 bases from J, with 7 bases between. The CDR3 is 11 amino acids. CDR3 coding DNA: TGTGCCAGCAGTCCAAATTACGAGCAGTACTTC. It yields the protein CASSPNYEQYF.

The chain joins TRBV4-3 to TRBJ2-1; D ambiguous. Germline values: CDR1 LGHNA, CDR2 YSLEER. Trimming left V 4 bases short and J 5 bases short, with 6 bases between. This CDR3 is built from 12 residues. The CDR3 region is CASSRGNNEQFF. The CDR3 nucleotides read TGCGCCAGCAGCCGCGGTAACAATGAGCAGTTCTTC.

The chain couples TRBV7-9 to TRBJ2-1, with unresolved D. The length of the CDR3 is 13 residues. V lost 2 bases to trimming and J lost 5 bases, with 7 bases between them. The V gene's germline CDR1 is SEHNR and CDR2 FQNEAQ (reference sequence). For the CDR3, the DNA is TGTGCCAGCAGCTTATCCCCTCACAATGAGCAGTTCTTC. This encodes CASSLSPHNEQFF. Full variable domain (missing parts from reference TRBV7-9 and TRBJ2-1): DTGVSQNPRHKITKRGQNVTFRCDPISEHNRLYWYRQTLGQGPEFLTYFQNEAQLEKSRLLSDRFSAERPKGSFSTLEIQRTEQGDSAMYLCASSLSPHNEQFFGPGTRLTVL.